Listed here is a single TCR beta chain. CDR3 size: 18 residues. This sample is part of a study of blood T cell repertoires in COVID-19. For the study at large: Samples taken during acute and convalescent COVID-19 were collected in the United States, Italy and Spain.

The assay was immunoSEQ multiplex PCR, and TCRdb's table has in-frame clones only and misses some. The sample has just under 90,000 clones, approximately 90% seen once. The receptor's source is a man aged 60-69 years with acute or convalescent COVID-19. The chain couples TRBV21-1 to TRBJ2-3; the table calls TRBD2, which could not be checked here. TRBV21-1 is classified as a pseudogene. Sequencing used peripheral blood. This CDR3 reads CASSSQTSGVPCTDTQYF. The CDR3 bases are TGTGCCAGCAGCTCACAGACTAGCGGGGTCCCTTGCACAGATACGCAGTATTTT.